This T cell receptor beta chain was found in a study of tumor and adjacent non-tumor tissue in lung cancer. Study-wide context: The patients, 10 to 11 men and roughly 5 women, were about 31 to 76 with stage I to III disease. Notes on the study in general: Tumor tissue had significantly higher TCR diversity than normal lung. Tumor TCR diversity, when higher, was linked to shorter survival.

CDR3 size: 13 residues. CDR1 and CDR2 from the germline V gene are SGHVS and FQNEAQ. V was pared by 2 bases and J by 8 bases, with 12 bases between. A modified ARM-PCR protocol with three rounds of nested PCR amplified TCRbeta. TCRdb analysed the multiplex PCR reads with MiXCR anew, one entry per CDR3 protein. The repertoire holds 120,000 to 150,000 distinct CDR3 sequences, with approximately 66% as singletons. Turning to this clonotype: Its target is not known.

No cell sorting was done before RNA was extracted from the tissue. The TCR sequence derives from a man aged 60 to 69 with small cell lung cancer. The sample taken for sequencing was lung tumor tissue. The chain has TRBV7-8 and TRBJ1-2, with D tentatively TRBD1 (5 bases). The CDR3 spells CASSLLRGEGYTF. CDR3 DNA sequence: TGTGCCAGCAGCTTACTGAGGGGCGAAGGCTACACCTTC.